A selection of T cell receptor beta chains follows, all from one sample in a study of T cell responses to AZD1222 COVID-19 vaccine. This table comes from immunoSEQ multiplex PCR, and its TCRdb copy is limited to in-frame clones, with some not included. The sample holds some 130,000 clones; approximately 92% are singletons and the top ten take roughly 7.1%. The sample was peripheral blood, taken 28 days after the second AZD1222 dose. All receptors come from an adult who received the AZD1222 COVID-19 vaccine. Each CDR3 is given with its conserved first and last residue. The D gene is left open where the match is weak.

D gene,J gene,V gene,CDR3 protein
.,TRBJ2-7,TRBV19,CASSIGTGSYEQYF
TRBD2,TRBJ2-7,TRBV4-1,CASSPAAGGAYEQYF
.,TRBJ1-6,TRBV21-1,CASSKVLRGEDSPLHF
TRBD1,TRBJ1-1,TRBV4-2,CASSNTARDRAGNTEAFF
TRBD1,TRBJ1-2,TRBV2,CASRDGTGGGYGYTF
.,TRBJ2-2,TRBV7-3,CASSRQDTGELFF
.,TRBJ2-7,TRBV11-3,CASSDRSTYEQYF
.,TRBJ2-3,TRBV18,CASSSRGYTDTQYF
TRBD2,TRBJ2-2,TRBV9,CASSVETSAGELFF
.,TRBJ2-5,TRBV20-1,CSASAASSQETQYF
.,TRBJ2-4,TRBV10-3,CAISEFQATVLTPKNIQYF
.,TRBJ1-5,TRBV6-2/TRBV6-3,CASSSRGLVGDQPQHF
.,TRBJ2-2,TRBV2,CASSATGTGELFF
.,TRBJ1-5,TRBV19,CASSRSEYSNQPQHF
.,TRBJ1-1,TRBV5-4,CASSSPRSGEAFF
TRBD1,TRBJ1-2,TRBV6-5,CASNPTGGGGYTF